The subject of this entry is one T cell receptor beta chain. Its specificity is not known. This sample is part of a study of shared clonotypes between healthy human individuals. On the study more broadly: Each donor's CD8 memory used one plate, CD8 naive two, each CD4 subset three.

Whole-study findings and limits: Shared clonotypes: roughly 4.7% naive CD4, 3.5% to 4% naive CD8, roughly 2.4% memory CD4, over 0.3% memory CD8.

Only in-frame clones appear in the TCRdb table, and some are missing; sequencing was by immunoSEQ multiplex PCR. The sample includes approximately 700,000 clones, about 80% of them seen just once. The CDR3 is made up of 17 amino acids. Trimming shortened V by 6 bases and J by 0 bases, and 18 bases separated the two germline ends. Germline V gene sequence: CDR1 MDHEN, CDR2 SYDVKM. The source of this sequence is a woman in her 30s in good health. The rearrangement joins TRBV28 to TRBJ1-3; weak D call: TRBD1 (5 bases). Sequenced sample: memory CD4+ T cells sorted from blood. The subset denotes: CD45RA-negative fraction. Written as DNA, the CDR3 is TGTGCCAGCAGACAAAGGGGACTGGCGAACTCTGGAAACACCATATATTTT. Translated: CASRQRGLANSGNTIYF.